The 11 T cell receptor beta chains listed next were all sequenced from one sample in a study of a mutant IDH1 vaccine in newly diagnosed glioma. The assay was immunoSEQ multiplex PCR, and TCRdb's table has in-frame clones only and misses some. The table includes 27,000 or so clones, roughly three quarters detected once. Time point defined: week 5, during vaccination. One vaccine dose held 300 ug of mutant IDH1 20-mer peptide and came with topical imiquimod. These TCRs' antigens remain unknown. The sample consisted of PBMCs, taken from a glioma patient whose treatment included an IDH1 peptide vaccine. Receptors were obtained from a middle-aged man with glioma. Some clones in this sample may be carry-over from other donors' samples.

This chain uses TRBV19 with TRBJ1-1; the D is unclear. Per germline, CDR1 LNHDA and CDR2 SQIVND (reference sequence). CDR3 length equals 16 residues. V lost 5 bases, J lost 1 base, and 17 bases lay in between. The CDR3 here is CASSSERAGRNTEAFF. CDR3 bases: TGTGCCAGTAGTTCCGAGAGAGCTGGGAGGAACACTGAAGCTTTCTTT.

This clone was found a few times. V gene TRBV7-2 combines with J gene TRBJ1-1, with TRBD1 identical over 7 bases. The V and J ends lost 0 bases and 1 base, in that order; junction bases with no gene match: 5. Germline CDR1 and CDR2: SGHTA and FQGNSA. This CDR3 has 16 amino acids. The DNA of the CDR3 is TGTGCCAGCAGCTTAGCGTCAGGGGGAAGGAACACTGAAGCTTTCTTT. It translates to CASSLASGGRNTEAFF.

This clone was seen just once. V and J are TRBV23-1 and TRBJ1-1; 7 bases map to TRBD1. TRBV23-1 is given ORF status, its function remaining uncertain. The trim removed 0 bases at V and 4 bases at J, leaving 20 bases unmatched. The CDR3 length is 20 residues. DNA of the CDR3: TGCGCCAGCAGTCAATCGAGGAGGGAGGGGCAGGGGGTAGTCGGCACTGAAGCTTTCTTT. This codes for CASSQSRREGQGVVGTEAFF.

This sequence joins TRBV30 and TRBJ1-5; TRBD1 aligns across 9 bases. The junction had 9 bases not matched to a gene; V was cut back by 0 bases and J by 6 bases. CDR3 length: 16 amino acids. Per germline, CDR1 GTSNPN and CDR2 SVGIG (reference sequence). In nucleotides, the CDR3 is TGTGCCTGGAGTGTCCAGGACAGGGGTAATTCTCAGCCCCAGCATTTT. This gives the protein CAWSVQDRGNSQPQHF.

This rearrangement joins TRBV2 to TRBJ1-3; unclear D gene. The CDR3 contains 14 residues. Deletions cut 7 bases from V and 4 bases from J, with 14 bases between. The germline CDR1 and CDR2 sequences are SNHLY and FYNNEI. The CDR3 nucleotides read TGTGCCAGCAAAAAGACGAGCTCCGGAAACACCATATATTTT. It codes for CASKKTSSGNTIYF. The variable domain in full, completed from reference TRBV2 and TRBJ1-3, reads EPEVTQTPSHQVTQMGQEVILRCVPISNHLYFYWYRQILGQKVEFLVSFYNNEISEKSEIFDDQFSVERPDGSNFTLKIRSTKLEDSAMYFCASKKTSSGNTIYFGEGSWLTVV.

The rearrangement links TRBV4-1 to TRBJ1-4; the match to TRBD1 covers 11 bases. This CDR3 region has 17 residues. Germline CDR1 is MGHRA and CDR2 is YSYEKL. V lost 1 base to trimming and J lost 2 bases; unmatched junction nucleotides: 3. For the CDR3, the DNA is TGCGCCAGCAGCCAAGGGACAGGGGGCACTACTAATGAAAAACTGTTTTTT. This sequence encodes CASSQGTGGTTNEKLFF.

This clone was counted a few times. The chain is built from TRBV7-9 and TRBJ1-5; D perhaps matches TRBD1 (6 bases). V shed 5 bases and J shed 5 bases, with 13 bases lying between them. Per germline, CDR1 SEHNR and CDR2 FQNEAQ (reference sequence). CDR3 size: 14 residues. The CDR3 sequence is CASSENREDQPQHF. For the CDR3, the DNA is TGTGCCAGCAGCGAGAACAGGGAGGATCAGCCCCAGCATTTT.

This clone is a singleton in its sample. The chain employs TRBV10-2 and TRBJ2-5; 7 bases map to TRBD1. This CDR3 is 12 amino acids long. Germline CDR1 is WSHSY and CDR2 is SAAADI. Trimming at V came to 7 bases and at J to 2 bases, leaving 1 base not matched to a gene. The CDR3 DNA reads TGCGCCAGCATGACAGGGCAAGAGACCCAGTACTTC. It encodes CASMTGQETQYF.

This chain uses TRBV4-1 with TRBJ1-2; D not resolved. This CDR3 contains 13 residues. V shed 1 base and J shed 2 bases, with 5 bases lying between them. Looked up from germline, CDR1 is MGHRA and CDR2 is YSYEKL. The CDR3 loop reads CASSQARNYGYTF. For the CDR3, the DNA is TGCGCCAGCAGCCAAGCCAGGAACTATGGCTACACCTTC.

V usage is TRBV7-2 and J usage is TRBJ2-1; 8 bases are shared with TRBD2. CDR1 SGHTA and CDR2 FQGNSA come from the germline V gene. The CDR3 is 13 amino acids. Trimming at V came to 9 bases and at J to 10 bases, leaving 11 bases not matched to a gene. The chain's CDR3 is CASSTGGVQEQFF. The CDR3 DNA reads as TGTGCCAGTTCAACCGGGGGGGTTCAGGAGCAGTTCTTC.

V is TRBV6-5 and J is TRBJ2-2; tentative D call: TRBD1 (6 bases). V was trimmed by 10 bases and J by 3 bases, leaving 9 bases between them. Per the germline V gene, CDR1 is MNHEY and CDR2 is SVGAGI. The CDR3 runs to 12 residues. The CDR3 DNA follows: TGTGCCACCTACAGGGACACCGGGGAGCTGTTTTTT. Translating gives CATYRDTGELFF.